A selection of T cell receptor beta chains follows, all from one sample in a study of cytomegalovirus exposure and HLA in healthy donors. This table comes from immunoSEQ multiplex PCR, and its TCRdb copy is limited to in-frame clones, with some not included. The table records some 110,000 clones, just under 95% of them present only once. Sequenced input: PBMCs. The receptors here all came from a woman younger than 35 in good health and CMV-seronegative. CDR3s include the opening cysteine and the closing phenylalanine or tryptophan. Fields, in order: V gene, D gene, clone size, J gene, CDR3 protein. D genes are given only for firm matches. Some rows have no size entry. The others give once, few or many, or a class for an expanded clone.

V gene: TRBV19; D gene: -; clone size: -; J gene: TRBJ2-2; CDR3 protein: CASSILTRAGELFF
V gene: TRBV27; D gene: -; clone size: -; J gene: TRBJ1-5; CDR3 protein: CASSTWAGFRQPQHF
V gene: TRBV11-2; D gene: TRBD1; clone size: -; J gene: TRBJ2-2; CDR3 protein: CASSLEGGYTGELFF
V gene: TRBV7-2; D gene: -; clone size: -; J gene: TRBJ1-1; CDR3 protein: CASSLDFGTGEAFF
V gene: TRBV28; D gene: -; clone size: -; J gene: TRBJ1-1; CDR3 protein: CASASAGIFRNTEAFF
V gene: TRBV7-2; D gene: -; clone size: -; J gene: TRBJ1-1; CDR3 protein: CASSLGVGGHTEAFF
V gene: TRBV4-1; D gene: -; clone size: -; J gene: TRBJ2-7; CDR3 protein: CASSQEPIIGTPLTYEQYF
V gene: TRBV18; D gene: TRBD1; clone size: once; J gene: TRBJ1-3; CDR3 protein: CASSLGTASGNTIYF
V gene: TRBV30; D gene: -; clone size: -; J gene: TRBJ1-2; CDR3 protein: CAWSVLVSYGYTF
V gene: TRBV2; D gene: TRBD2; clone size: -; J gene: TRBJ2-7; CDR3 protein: CASSTSGPSYEQYF
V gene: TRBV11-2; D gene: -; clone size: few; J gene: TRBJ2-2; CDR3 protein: CASTGGTGAFLTNTGELFF
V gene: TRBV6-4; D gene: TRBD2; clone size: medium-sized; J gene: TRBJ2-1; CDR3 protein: CASSLLAGDYNEQFF
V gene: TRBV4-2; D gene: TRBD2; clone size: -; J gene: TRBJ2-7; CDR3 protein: CASSQAGLAATYEQYF
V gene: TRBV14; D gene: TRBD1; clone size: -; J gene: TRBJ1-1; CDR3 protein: CASSDRGVAEAFF
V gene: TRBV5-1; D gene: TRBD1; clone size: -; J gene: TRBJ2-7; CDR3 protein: CASSAPKGAVTDYEQYF
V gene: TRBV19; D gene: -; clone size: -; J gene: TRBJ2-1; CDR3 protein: CASSPPGLTYNEQFF
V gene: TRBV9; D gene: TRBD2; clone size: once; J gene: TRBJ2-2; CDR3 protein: CASSLSGGLTGELFF
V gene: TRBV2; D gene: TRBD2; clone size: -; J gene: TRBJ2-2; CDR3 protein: CASSLSGRNTGELFF
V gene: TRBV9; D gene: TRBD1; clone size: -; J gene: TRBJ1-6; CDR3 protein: CASSGDRGVNSPLHF
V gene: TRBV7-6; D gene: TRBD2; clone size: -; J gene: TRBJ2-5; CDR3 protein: CASSLGLAVGETQYF
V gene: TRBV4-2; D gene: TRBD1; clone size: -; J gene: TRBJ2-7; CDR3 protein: CASSPGQFSYEQYF
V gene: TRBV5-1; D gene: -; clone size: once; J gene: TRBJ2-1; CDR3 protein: CASSWDGTPYNEQFF
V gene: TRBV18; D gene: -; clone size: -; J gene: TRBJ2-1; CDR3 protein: CASTRNPAAGYNEQFF
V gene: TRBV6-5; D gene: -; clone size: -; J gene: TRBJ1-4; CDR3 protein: CASSYSGFLQAEKLFF
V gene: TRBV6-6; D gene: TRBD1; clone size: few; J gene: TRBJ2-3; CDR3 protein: CASSYKATGEADTQYF
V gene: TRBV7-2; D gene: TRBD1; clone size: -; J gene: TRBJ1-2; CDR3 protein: CASSLTGANTF